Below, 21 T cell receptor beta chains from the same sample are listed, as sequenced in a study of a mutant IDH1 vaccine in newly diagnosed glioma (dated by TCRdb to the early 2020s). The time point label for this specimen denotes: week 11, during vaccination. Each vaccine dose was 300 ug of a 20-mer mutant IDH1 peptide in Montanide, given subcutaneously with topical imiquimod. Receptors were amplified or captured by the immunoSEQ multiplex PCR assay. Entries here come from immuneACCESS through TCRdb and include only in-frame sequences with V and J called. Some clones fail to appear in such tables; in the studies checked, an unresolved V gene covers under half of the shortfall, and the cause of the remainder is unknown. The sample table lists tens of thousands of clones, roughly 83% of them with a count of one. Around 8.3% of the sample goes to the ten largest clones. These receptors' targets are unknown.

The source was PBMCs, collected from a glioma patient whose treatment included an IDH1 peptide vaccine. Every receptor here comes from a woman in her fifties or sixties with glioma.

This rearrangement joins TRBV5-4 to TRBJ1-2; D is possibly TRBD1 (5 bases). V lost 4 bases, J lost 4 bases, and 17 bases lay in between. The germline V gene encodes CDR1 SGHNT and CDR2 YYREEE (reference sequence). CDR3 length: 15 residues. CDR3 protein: CASSASTQGGYGYTF. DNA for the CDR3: TGTGCCAGCAGCGCCTCTACGCAGGGAGGCTATGGCTACACCTTC. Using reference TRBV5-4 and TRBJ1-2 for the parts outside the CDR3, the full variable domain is ETGVTQSPTHLIKTRGQQVTLRCSSQSGHNTVSWYQQALGQGPQFIFQYYREEENGRGNFPPRFSGLQFPNYSSELNVNALELDDSALYLCASSASTQGGYGYTFGSGTRLTVV.

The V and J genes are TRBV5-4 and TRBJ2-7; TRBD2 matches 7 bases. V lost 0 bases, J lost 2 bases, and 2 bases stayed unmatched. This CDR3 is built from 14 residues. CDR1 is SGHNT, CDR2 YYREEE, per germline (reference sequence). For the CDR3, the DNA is TGTGCCAGCAGCTTGGATCTAGCGGCCTACGAGCAGTACTTC. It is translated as CASSLDLAAYEQYF.

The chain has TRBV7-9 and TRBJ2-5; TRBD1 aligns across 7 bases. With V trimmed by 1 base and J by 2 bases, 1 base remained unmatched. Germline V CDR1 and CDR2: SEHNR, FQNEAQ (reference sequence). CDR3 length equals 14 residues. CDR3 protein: CASSLDRGQETQYF. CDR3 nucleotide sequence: TGTGCCAGCAGCTTAGACAGGGGTCAAGAGACCCAGTACTTC.

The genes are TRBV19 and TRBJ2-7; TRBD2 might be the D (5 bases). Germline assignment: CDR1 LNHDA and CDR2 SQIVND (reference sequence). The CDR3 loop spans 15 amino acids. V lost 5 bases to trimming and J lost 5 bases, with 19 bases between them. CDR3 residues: CASSPSPSGSHEQYF. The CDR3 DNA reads TGTGCCAGTAGTCCTTCCCCCTCGGGGTCCCACGAGCAGTACTTC.

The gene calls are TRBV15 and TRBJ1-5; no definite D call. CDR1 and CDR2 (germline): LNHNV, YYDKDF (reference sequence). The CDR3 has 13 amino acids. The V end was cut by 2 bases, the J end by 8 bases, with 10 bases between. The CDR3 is CATSRSRTEPQHF. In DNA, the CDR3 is TGTGCCACCAGCAGATCCCGGACTGAGCCCCAGCATTTT. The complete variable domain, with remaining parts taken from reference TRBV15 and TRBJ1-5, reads DAMVIQNPRYQVTQFGKPVTLSCSQTLNHNVMYWYQQKSSQAPKLLFHYYDKDFNNEADTPDNFQSRRPNTSFCFLDIRSPGLGDTAMYLCATSRSRTEPQHFGDGTRLSIL.

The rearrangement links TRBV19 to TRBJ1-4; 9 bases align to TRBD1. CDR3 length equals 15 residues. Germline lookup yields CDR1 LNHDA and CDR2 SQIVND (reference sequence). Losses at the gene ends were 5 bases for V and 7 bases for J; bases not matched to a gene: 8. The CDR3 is CASSPSGTGFEKLFF. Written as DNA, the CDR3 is TGTGCCAGTAGTCCTTCCGGGACAGGGTTTGAAAAACTGTTTTTT.

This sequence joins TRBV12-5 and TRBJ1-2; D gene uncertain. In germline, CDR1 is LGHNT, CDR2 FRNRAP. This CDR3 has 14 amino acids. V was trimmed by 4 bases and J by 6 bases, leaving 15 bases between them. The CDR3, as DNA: TGTGCTAGTGGTTCTAGGGCAGCCTGGGATGGCTACACCTTC. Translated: CASGSRAAWDGYTF.

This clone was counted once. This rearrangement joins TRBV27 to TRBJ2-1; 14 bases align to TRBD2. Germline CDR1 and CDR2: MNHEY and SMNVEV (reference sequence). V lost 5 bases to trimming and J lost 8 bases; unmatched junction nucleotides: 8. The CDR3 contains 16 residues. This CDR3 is CASSLLGLAGGDEQFF. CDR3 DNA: TGTGCCAGCAGTCTCCTCGGACTAGCGGGGGGCGATGAGCAGTTCTTC.

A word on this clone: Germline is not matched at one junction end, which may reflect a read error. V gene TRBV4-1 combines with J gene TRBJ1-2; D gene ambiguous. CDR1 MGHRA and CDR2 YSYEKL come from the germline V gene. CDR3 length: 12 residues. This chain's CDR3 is CASSQVGESRRF. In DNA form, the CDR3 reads TGCGCCAGCAGCCAAGTCGGAGAGAGCCGTAGGTTC.

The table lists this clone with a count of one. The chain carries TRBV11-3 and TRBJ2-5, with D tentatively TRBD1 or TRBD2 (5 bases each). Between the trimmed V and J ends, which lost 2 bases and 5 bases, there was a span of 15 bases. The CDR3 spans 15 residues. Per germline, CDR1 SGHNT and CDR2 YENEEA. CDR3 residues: CASSLISQGVETQYF. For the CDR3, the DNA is TGTGCCAGCAGCTTAATATCTCAGGGAGTGGAGACCCAGTACTTC.

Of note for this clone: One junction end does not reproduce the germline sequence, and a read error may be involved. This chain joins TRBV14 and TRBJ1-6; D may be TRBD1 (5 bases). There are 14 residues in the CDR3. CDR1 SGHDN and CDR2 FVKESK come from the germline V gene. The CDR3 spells CASSKDSSRSPLHF. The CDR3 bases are TGTGCCAGCAGCAAAGACAGCTCGCGGTCACCCCTCCACTTT.

Written as DNA, the CDR3 is TGTGCCTGGAGTGACGACAGGGCCACTGAAGCTTTCTTT. Translating gives CAWSDDRATEAFF. The rearrangement uses TRBV30 and TRBJ1-1, with TRBD1 identical over 7 bases. The CDR3 length is 13 residues. Germline V gene data show CDR1 as GTSNPN and CDR2 as SVGIG (reference sequence). V shed 1 base and J 4 bases; nucleotides not matched to a gene: 3.

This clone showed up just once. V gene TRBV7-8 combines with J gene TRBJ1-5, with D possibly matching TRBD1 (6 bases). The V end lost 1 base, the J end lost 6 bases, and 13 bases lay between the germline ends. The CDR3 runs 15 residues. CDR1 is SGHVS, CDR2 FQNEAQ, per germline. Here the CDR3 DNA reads TGTGCCAGCAGCTTAGATCCGGGGGCAGGTCAGCCCCAGCATTTT. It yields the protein CASSLDPGAGQPQHF.

The CDR3 loop is CASSYRLTGGTEAFF. CDR3 bases: TGTGCCAGCAGCTACCGTTTGACAGGGGGCACTGAAGCTTTCTTT. V and J are TRBV5-4 and TRBJ1-1; TRBD1 aligns across 9 bases. The V and J ends lost 3 bases and 4 bases, in that order; junction bases with no gene match: 7. The CDR3 length is 15 residues. Germline CDR1 reads SGHNT; CDR2 reads YYREEE (reference sequence).

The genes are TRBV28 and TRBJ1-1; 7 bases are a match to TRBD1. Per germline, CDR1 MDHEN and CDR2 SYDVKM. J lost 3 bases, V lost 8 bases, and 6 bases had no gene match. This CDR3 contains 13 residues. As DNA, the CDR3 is TGTGCCAGCGGGACCGGACAGGACACTGAAGCTTTCTTT. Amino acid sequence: CASGTGQDTEAFF.

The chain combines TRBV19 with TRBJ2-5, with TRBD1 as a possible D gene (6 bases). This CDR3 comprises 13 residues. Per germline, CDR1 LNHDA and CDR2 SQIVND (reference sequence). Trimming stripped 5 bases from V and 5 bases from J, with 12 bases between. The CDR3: CASSAIRGETQYF. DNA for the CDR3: TGTGCCAGTAGTGCTATTAGGGGGGAGACCCAGTACTTC.

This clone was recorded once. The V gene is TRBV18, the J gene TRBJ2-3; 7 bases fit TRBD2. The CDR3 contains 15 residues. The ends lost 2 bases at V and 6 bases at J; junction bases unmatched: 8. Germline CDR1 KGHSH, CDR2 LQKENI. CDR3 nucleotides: TGTGCCAGCTCACCAGGGGACTACTCGGGGGATACGCAGTATTTT. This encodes CASSPGDYSGDTQYF.

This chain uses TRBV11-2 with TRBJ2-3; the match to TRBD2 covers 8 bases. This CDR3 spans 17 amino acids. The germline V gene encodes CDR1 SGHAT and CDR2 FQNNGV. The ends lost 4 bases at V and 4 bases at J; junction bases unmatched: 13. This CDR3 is CASSSSLPGLGADTQYF. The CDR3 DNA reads TGTGCCAGCAGCTCTAGCCTACCGGGACTAGGGGCAGATACGCAGTATTTT.

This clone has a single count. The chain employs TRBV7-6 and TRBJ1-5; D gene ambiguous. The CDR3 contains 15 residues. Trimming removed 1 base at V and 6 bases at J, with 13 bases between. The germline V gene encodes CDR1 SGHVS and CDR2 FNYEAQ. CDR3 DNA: TGTGCCAGCAGCTTAGGGGGAGGCGAGGGTCAGCCCCAGCATTTT. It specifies CASSLGGGEGQPQHF.

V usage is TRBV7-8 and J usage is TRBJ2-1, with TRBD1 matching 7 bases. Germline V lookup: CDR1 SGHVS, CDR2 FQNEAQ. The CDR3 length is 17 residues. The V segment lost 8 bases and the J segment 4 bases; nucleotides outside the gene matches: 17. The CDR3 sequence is CASGQGQSYSGYNEQFF. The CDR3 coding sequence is TGTGCCAGCGGCCAGGGACAGTCTTATTCGGGATACAATGAGCAGTTCTTC.

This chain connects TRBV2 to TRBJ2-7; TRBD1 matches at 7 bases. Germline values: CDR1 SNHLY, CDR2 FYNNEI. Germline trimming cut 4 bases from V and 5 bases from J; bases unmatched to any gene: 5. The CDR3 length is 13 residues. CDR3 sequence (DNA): TGTGCCAGCAGTGTACAGGGGACCAACGAGCAGTACTTC. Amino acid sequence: CASSVQGTNEQYF.